The clone carrying this TCR beta chain was picked up a small number of times. Antigen: not known. Unique molecular identifiers had been added to the TCR beta cDNA libraries. TCRdb re-called the PCR reads through MiXCR, storing one row per CDR3 protein. Of about 400,000 distinct CDR3 sequences in the sample, roughly 36% are singletons; the top ten hold roughly 12%. This CDR3 is 13 amino acids long. Looked up from germline, CDR1 is SGHRS and CDR2 is YFSETQ. V lost 4 bases, J lost 4 bases, and 11 bases lay in between. This sample was taken from a study of post-analysis software for immune sequencing data. Study-wide results and limits: With TRBV5-6, TRBV5-1 and TRBV20-1 included, several TRBV segments were more frequent in patients than in controls.

This chain connects TRBV5-1 to TRBJ2-5; a weak D match, TRBD2 (6 bases). The source is a girl aged 5 to 17 with multiple sclerosis. The sample was blood. CDR3 in DNA: TGCGCCAGCAGCGGAGGGGATGGAGAGACCCAGTACTTC. Protein sequence: CASSGGDGETQYF.